This TCR beta chain was recovered during a study of blood T cell repertoires in COVID-19. Sequencing was performed with immunoSEQ multiplex PCR; in TCRdb, only in-frame clones are kept and a portion is missing. In the table there are approximately 120,000 clones, approximately 89% of which are singletons. Germline trimming cut 7 bases from V and 3 bases from J; bases unmatched to any gene: 9. Germline V CDR1 and CDR2: SQVTM, ANQGSEA. This CDR3 spans 14 amino acids. This clone has only one observation. V usage is TRBV29-1 and J usage is TRBJ1-1; 9 nucleotides align to TRBD1. The receptor's source is a woman aged 80 or over with COVID-19, enrolled during active disease. Sequenced: peripheral blood. CDR3 bases: TGCAGCGCCCACCCCGGGACAGGGTACACTGAAGCTTTCTTT. Amino acids: CSAHPGTGYTEAFF.